This T cell receptor beta chain was captured by sequencing in a study of blood T cell repertoires in COVID-19. Overall study: The United States, Italy and Spain supplied acute and convalescent COVID-19 samples. The analysed material was cDNA or gDNA that came from T cells, B-cell-depleted T cells, or PBMCs.

In the authors' workflow: Reference gene primer amplification gave nucleated cell count estimates. Produced via immunoSEQ multiplex PCR; TCRdb's table is partial and in-frame only. V and J calls and clone size are copied from that table; D and trimming were computed from the DNA. The table lists 200,000 to 250,000 clones, roughly 84% of them singletons. CDR1 SGHRS and CDR2 YFSETQ come from the germline V gene. This CDR3 is 14 amino acids long. V lost 5 bases to trimming and J lost 5 bases, with 16 bases between them. The receptor was derived from a woman aged 25 to 45 who had recovered from COVID-19. The chain recombines TRBV5-1 with TRBJ1-1; the D gene is possibly TRBD1 (6 bases). What was sequenced was peripheral blood. The CDR3 region is CASRWGTGQTEAFF. As DNA, the CDR3 is TGCGCCAGCAGGTGGGGTACAGGGCAAACTGAAGCTTTCTTT.